The entry below gives a single TCR beta chain sequence along with its context. Its specificity is unknown. The germline V gene has CDR1 MDHEN and CDR2 SYDVKM. Trimming left V 6 bases short and J 2 bases short, with 11 bases between. This CDR3 spans 13 amino acids. TCRdb itself ran the RACE reads through MiXCR, one entry per CDR3 protein. The profile covers about 80,000 distinct CDR3 sequences, with less than 15% appearing a single time and roughly 4.6% taken by the ten largest. This entry belongs to a study of human T cells and chemical hapten exposure. The overall study: Patients received weekly diphenylcyclopropenone doses to the scalp throughout the approximately 23-week study. Study results and limitations: PT1 expanded TCR counts and patch test score correlated positively.

Time point denoted: pre-sensitization, week 0. The treatment: therapeutic diphenylcyclopropenone sensitization with weekly scalp DPC. This rearrangement joins TRBV28 to TRBJ2-7; D gene ambiguous. The clonotype was recovered from a woman aged 50 to 60 with alopecia areata. Some clones in this sample may be carry-over from other donors' samples. The material was whole blood, obtained in connection with sensitization to the hapten diphenylcyclopropenone (DPC). DNA for the CDR3: TGTGCCAGCAGCAAAGGACCCACCTACGAGCAGTACTTC. Translating it yields CASSKGPTYEQYF. Combining the CDR3 with reference TRBV28 and TRBJ2-7 gives the whole variable domain DVKVTQSSRYLVKRTGEKVFLECVQDMDHENMFWYRQDPGLGLRLIYFSYDVKMKEKGDIPEGYSVSREKKERFSLILESASTNQTSMYLCASSKGPTYEQYFGPGTRLTVT.